This T cell receptor beta chain is drawn from a study of blood T cell repertoires in COVID-19 (dated by TCRdb to about 2020). About the investigation overall: Samples covering the acute and convalescent phases of COVID-19 were provided by collaborators in the United States, Italy and Spain. The prospective study material was composed of cDNA or gDNA derived from T cells, B-cell-depleted T cells, or PBMCs. Subjects who had been exposed to COVID-19, were actively infected with it, or had recovered from it provided the deeply sampled blood TCRbeta repertoires that made up the dataset. A freely available public database, intended as a resource for researchers studying the immune response to SARS-CoV-2, is where the repertoires were released. The samples were drawn from two sources: the first 160 participants of the ongoing ImmuneRACE study, and fewer than 1,500 subjects contributed by 6 global collaborators. The sample metadata nearly always contained a de-identified subject ID, COVID-19 status, age in years and sex. HLA class I and class II types, where available, came from metadata supplied by the sample provider rather than from assay-based typing. The study at large found these results: How much clinical and demographic metadata was included differed by source and by participant, and the metadata was provided uncurated.

The immunoSEQ Assay, a bias-controlled multiplex PCR, was used to amplify TCRbeta CDR3 regions from genomic DNA. Per the authors' processing: The number of nucleated cells in each sample was estimated from the amplification of reference gene primers within the assay. Sequence reads were collapsed and filtered to measure the absolute abundance of every unique TCRbeta CDR3 rearrangement. For each sample, productive Simpson clonality was calculated as the square root of Simpson's diversity index across productive rearrangements. In TCRdb, the immuneACCESS table is reduced to in-frame sequences with V and J assigned. These tables do not hold every clone; where another copy was compared, an unresolved V gene accounts for under half, and the others remain unexplained. That table is the source of V, J and clone size, and D and trimming were worked out from the DNA. A total of about 110,000 clones appear in this sample, over 75% of them only once. The ten largest clonotypes hold 1.5% to 1.7% of the sample.

From its cysteine to its phenylalanine, the CDR3 spans 14 amino acids. Left in the record is the CDR3 DNA by itself, 42 bases read in frame from the first base. In the germline V gene, CDR1 corresponds to KGHDR and CDR2 to SFDVKD. V and J are truncated by 4 bases and 2 bases respectively, leaving an intervening sequence of 8 bases. Collaborating institutions collected whole blood in K2EDTA tubes following their own protocols. Collaborator samples were shipped for TCRbeta analysis as frozen whole blood, isolated PBMCs, or DNA extracted from either sample type. For this clone: Its target antigen remains unknown. No quality values exist for individual bases; no much larger clone is one base distant.

The sequence came from a man aged 50 to 60 with acute or convalescent COVID-19. The sequencing sample was made of peripheral blood. The chain is assembled from TRBV24-1 and TRBJ1-5; the D gene is perhaps TRBD1, on 5 matching bases. The CDR3 region has the sequence CATSEQGGNQPQHF. The nucleotides read TGTGCCACCAGTGAGCAGGGCGGCAATCAGCCCCAGCATTTT.